This T cell receptor beta chain was profiled in a study of cytomegalovirus exposure and HLA in healthy donors. Findings and limits, study-wide: In a later analysis, several top co-occurrence clusters appeared linked to parvovirus B19, influenza, CMV and Epstein-Barr virus. The study flagged around 150 TCR beta chains as cytomegalovirus-associated.

The PCR ran on 60 Vbeta and 13 Jbeta primers. TCRdb's copy holds only in-frame clones and misses some; the assay was immunoSEQ multiplex PCR. This table has approximately 93,000 clones, 75% to 80% appearing once. Remarks on this clone: Its target is unknown.

Germline V gene sequence: CDR1 ENHRY, CDR2 SYGVKD. Trimming removed 6 bases from V and 13 bases from J; junction bases left unmatched: 7. The CDR3 is 12 amino acids. V gene TRBV10-3 combines with J gene TRBJ2-1, with 9 bases lining up with TRBD2. This clonotype was sampled from a woman aged 40 to 55 in good health and CMV-seronegative. Sequencing input: PBMCs. The CDR3 is CAIREPGLAQFF. In nucleotides, the CDR3 is TGTGCCATCAGAGAACCGGGACTAGCACAGTTCTTC.